This T cell receptor (beta chain) was obtained from a study of identical twins. The study's findings and limits: Memory repertoires lacked the insertion deficit that abundant cord blood beta clonotypes showed.

Worth noting for this clonotype: Its antigen is currently unknown.

TCRdb re-analysed the 5' RACE reads in MiXCR, keeping a single row per CDR3 protein. This sample has fewer than 350,000 distinct CDR3 sequences; less than 9% occur once, and the top ten carry over 2%. The CDR3 consists of 15 residues. V lost 4 bases, J lost 5 bases, and 11 bases stayed unmatched. Germline assignment: CDR1 SGHDT and CDR2 YYEEEE. Each donor (without exception) was a healthy Caucasian. These same records also appear under a second study, on yellow fever vaccine responses in identical twins.

This TCR was sampled from a young woman in good health. The chain has TRBV5-6 and TRBJ2-7; 8 nucleotides agree with TRBD2. Material: memory (CD45RO+) T cells sorted from blood. The CDR3 nucleotides are TGTGCCAGCAGCCCCCAAGCGGGAGTCGTAAACGAGCAGTACTTC. It codes for CASSPQAGVVNEQYF.